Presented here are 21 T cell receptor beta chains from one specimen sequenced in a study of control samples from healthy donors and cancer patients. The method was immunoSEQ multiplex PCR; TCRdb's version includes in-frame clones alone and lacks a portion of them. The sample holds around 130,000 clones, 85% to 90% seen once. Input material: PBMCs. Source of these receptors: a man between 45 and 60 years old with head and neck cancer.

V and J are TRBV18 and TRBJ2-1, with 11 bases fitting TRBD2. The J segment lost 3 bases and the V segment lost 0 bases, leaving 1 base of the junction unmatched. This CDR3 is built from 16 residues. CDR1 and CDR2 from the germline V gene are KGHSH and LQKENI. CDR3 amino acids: CASSPPGTSGYNEQFF. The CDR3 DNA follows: TGTGCCAGCTCACCACCCGGGACTAGCGGCTACAATGAGCAGTTCTTC.

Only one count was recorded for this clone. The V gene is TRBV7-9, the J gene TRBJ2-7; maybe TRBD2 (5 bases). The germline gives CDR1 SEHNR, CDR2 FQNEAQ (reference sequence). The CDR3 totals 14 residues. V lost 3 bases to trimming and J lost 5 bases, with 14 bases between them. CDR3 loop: CASSLRTDGNEQYF. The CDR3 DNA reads TGTGCCAGCAGCTTGCGGACTGACGGGAACGAGCAGTACTTC.

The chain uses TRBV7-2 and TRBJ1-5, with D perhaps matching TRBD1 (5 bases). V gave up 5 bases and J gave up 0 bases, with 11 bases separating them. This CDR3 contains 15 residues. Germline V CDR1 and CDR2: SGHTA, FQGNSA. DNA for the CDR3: TGTGCCAGCAGCCAAGACAGAGATAGCAATCAGCCCCAGCATTTT. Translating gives CASSQDRDSNQPQHF.

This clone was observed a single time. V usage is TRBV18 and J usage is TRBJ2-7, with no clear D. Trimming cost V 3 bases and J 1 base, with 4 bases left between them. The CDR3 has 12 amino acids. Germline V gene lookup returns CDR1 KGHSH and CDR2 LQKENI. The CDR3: CASSPASYEQYF. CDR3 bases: TGTGCCAGCTCACCGGCATCCTACGAGCAGTACTTC. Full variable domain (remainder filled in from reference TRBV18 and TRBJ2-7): NAGVMQNPRHLVRRRGQEARLRCSPMKGHSHVYWYRQLPEEGLKFMVYLQKENIIDESGMPKERFSAEFPKEGPSILRIQQVVRGDSAAYFCASSPASYEQYFGPGTRLTVT.

CDR3 residues: CASTRGTDTQYF. The CDR3 DNA reads as TGTGCCAGTACCAGGGGCACAGATACGCAGTATTTT. The chain employs TRBV19 and TRBJ2-3, with D perhaps matching TRBD1 (5 bases). This CDR3 has 12 amino acids. Germline lookup yields CDR1 LNHDA and CDR2 SQIVND (reference sequence). The V and J ends lost 7 bases and 1 base respectively, with 6 bases between them.

The CDR3 here is CASSLTGARDTGKLFF. The DNA of the CDR3 is TGCGCCAGCAGCTTGACGGGAGCCCGAGACACGGGAAAACTGTTTTTT. The rearrangement links TRBV5-1 to TRBJ1-4; D call uncertain. CDR1 is SGHRS and CDR2 is YFSETQ in the germline V gene. V lost 1 base and J lost 10, with 20 bases in between. The CDR3 has 16 residues.

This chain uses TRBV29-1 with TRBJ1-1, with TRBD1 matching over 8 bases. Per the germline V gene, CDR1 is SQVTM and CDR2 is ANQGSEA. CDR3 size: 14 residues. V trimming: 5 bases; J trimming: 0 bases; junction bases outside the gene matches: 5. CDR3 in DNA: TGCAGCGTTAAGAGGACAGGGCTGAACACTGAAGCTTTCTTT. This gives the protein CSVKRTGLNTEAFF. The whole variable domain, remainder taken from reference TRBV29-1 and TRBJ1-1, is SAVISQKPSRDICQRGTSLTIQCQVDSQVTMMFWYRQQPGQSLTLIATANQGSEATYESGFVIDKFPISRPNLTFSTLTVSNMSPEDSSIYLCSVKRTGLNTEAFFGQGTRLTVV.

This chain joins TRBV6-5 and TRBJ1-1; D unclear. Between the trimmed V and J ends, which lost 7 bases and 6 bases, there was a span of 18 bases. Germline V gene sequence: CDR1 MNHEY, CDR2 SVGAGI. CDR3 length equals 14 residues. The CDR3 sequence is CASTTREGIAEAFF. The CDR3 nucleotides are TGTGCCAGCACCACTAGGGAGGGTATCGCTGAAGCTTTCTTT.

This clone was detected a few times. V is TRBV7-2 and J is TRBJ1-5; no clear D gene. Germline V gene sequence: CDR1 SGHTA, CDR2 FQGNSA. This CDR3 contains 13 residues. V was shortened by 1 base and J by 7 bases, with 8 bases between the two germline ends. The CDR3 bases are TGTGCCAGCAGCTTAGATAGAGAACAGCCCCAGCATTTT. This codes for CASSLDREQPQHF.

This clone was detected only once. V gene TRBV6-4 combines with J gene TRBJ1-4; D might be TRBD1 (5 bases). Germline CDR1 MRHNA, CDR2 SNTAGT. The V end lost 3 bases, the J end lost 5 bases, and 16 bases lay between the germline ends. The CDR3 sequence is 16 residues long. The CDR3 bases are TGTGCCAGCAGTGAGATCCCCCACAGGAACAATGAAAAACTGTTTTTT. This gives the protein CASSEIPHRNNEKLFF.

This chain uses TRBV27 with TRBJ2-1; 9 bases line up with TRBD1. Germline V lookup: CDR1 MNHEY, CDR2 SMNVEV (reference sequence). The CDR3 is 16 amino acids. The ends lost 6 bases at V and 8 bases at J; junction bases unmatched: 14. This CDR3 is CASSSGQGLRSYEQFF. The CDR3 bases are TGTGCCAGCAGCTCGGGACAGGGATTAAGGTCGTATGAGCAGTTCTTC.

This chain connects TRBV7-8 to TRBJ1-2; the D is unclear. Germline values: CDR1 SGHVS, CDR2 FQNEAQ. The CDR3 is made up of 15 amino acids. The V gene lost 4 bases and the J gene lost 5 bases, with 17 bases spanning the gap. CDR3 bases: TGTGCCAGCAGCTCCATTGCGGTGCTTGAGTATGGCTACACCTTC. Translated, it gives CASSSIAVLEYGYTF.

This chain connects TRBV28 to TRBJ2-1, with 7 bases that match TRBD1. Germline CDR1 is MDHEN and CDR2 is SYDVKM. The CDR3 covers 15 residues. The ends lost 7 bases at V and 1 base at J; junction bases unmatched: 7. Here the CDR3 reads CASTLGTESYNEQFF. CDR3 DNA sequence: TGTGCCAGCACCCTAGGGACAGAGTCCTACAATGAGCAGTTCTTC.

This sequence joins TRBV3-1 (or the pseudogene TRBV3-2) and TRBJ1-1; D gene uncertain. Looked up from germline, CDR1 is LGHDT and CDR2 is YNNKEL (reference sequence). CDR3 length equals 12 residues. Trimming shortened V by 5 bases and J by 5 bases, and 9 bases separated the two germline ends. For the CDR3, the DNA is TGTGCCAGCAGCGGACTTGGGACTGAAGCTTTCTTT. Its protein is CASSGLGTEAFF.

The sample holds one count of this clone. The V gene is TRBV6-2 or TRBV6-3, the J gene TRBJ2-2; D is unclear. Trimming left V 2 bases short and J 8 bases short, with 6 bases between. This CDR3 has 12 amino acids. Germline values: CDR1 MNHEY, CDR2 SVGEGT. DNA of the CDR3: TGTGCCAGCAGTTACAACGTAGGGGAGCTGTTTTTT. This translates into CASSYNVGELFF.

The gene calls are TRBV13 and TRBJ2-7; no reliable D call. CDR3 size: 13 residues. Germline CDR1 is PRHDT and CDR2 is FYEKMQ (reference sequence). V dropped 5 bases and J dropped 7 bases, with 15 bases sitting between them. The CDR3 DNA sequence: TGTGCCAGCAGCCCCCCCGGTTTCGGGGAGCAGTACTTC. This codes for CASSPPGFGEQYF.

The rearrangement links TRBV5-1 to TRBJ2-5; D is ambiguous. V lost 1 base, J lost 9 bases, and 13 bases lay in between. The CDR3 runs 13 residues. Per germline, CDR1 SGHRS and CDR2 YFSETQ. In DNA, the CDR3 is TGCGCCAGCAGCTTGACTGGGGATGGGTCCCAGTACTTC. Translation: CASSLTGDGSQYF. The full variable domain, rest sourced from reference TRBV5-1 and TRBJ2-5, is KAGVTQTPRYLIKTRGQQVTLSCSPISGHRSVSWYQQTPGQGLQFLFEYFSETQRNKGNFPGRFSGRQFSNSRSEMNVSTLELGDSALYLCASSLTGDGSQYFGPGTRLLVL.

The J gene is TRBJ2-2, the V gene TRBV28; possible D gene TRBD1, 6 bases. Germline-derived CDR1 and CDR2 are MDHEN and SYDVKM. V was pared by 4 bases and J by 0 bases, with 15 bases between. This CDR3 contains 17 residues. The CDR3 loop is CASSSWDIDTNTGELFF. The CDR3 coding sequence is TGTGCCAGCAGTTCTTGGGACATAGATACGAACACCGGGGAGCTGTTTTTT.

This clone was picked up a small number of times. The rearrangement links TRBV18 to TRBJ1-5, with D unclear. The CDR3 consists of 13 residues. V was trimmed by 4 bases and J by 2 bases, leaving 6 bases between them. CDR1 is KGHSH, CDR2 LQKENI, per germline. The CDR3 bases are TGTGCCAGCTCACAGGAAGGCAATCAGCCCCAGCATTTT. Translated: CASSQEGNQPQHF. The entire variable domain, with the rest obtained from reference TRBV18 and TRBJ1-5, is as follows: NAGVMQNPRHLVRRRGQEARLRCSPMKGHSHVYWYRQLPEEGLKFMVYLQKENIIDESGMPKERFSAEFPKEGPSILRIQQVVRGDSAAYFCASSQEGNQPQHFGDGTRLSIL.

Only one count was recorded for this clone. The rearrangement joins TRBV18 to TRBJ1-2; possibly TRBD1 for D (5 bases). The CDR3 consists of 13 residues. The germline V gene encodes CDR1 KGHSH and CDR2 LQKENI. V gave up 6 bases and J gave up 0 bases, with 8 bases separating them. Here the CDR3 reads CASSPTANYGYTF. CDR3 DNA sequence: TGTGCCAGCTCTCCGACAGCTAACTATGGCTACACCTTC.

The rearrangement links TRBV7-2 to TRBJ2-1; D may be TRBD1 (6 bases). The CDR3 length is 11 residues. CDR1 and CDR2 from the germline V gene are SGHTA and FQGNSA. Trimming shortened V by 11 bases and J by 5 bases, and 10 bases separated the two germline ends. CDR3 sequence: CALRQDNEQFF. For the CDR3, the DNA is TGTGCCTTGAGACAGGACAATGAGCAGTTCTTC.